Here is one T cell receptor (beta chain) with its context. This clonotype has more than one count but fewer than ten. Its antigen specificity is not known. Base-call qualities are not available, and no considerably larger clone is one nucleotide away. The CDR3 runs 13 residues from the cysteine to the phenylalanine. CDR3 DNA only is kept here, 39 bases in frame from base 1. CDR1 is given as SQVTM and CDR2 as ANQGSEA, both from the germline V gene. The junction carries 9 bases between V and J, which are trimmed by 0 bases and 4 bases respectively. The time point label for this specimen denotes: 40 to 45 days after influenza vaccine administration. The library was built by means of RT-PCR. This sample was sequenced with an Illumina HiSeq 2500. The public sequencing data were trimmed at Q25 with fastp and processed into clonotypes with MiXCR by TCRdb, which kept only in-frame beta chains. Every distinct CDR3 protein forms one entry, paired with its most common genes and DNA. This sample gives a few hundred thousand distinct CDR3 sequences in total; roughly 9.7% of them show up just once. The top ten clones comprise about 12% of the sample.

This sample is part of a study of response to subunit inactivated influenza vaccine listed by TCRdb under 2018. Describing the broader study: Deep quantitative T cell receptor repertoire profiling was used in the study to track responses to a trivalent subunit inactivated influenza vaccine. General findings and caveats noted by the study authors: According to the authors, only a limited number of new T cells may be recruited by each seasonal influenza vaccination.

The sequenced sample was PBMCs from blood, obtained 45 days after vaccination. This chain joins TRBV29-1 to TRBJ2-5; the D gene is unclear. This clonotype was sampled from a man over 45 who received an inactivated influenza vaccine. Donor details come from another sample of the same person, matched by shared clones. The CDR3 corresponds to CSVEDRTRETQYF. The DNA sequence reads TGCAGCGTTGAAGATCGTACGAGAGAGACCCAGTACTTC.